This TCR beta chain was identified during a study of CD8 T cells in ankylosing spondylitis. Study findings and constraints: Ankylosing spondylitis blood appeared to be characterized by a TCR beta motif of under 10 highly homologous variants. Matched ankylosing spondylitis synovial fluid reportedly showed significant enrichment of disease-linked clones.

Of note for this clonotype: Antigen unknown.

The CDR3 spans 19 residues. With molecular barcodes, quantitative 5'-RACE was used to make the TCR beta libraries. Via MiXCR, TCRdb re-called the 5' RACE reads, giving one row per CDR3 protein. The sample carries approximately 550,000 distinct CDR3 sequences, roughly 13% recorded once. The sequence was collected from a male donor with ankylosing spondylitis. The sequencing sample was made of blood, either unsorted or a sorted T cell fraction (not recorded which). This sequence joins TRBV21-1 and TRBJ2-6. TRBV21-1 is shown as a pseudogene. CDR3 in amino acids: CASSKEAGQTTSGANVLTF. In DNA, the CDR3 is TGTGCCAGCAGCAAAGAGGCAGGCCAGACAACCTCTGGGGCCAACGTCCTGACTTTC.